This T cell receptor beta chain derives from a study of cytomegalovirus exposure and HLA in healthy donors. Study-level points and caveats: Serostatus for CMV was the only available immune exposure information. With later analysis, a missense DCLRE1C variant became linked to TCR beta V- and J-gene trimming.

PCR primers comprised 60 Vbeta and 13 Jbeta primers. Sequencing was performed with immunoSEQ multiplex PCR; in TCRdb, only in-frame clones are kept and a portion is missing. The sample consists of 110,000 to 150,000 clones, 65% to 80% of them appearing once. J gave up 1 base and V 5 bases, and 6 bases lay outside the gene matches. Germline lookup yields CDR1 MNHEY and CDR2 SMNVEV (reference sequence). The CDR3 has 16 amino acids. Worth noting for this clone: The target antigen is unknown.

This clonotype was sampled from a young man in good health and CMV-seronegative. The V and J genes are TRBV27 and TRBJ2-3, with 10 bases that match TRBD2. Sequenced sample: PBMCs. Written as DNA, the CDR3 is TGTGCCAGCAGTCGGACCGGGACTAGCGGCACAGATACGCAGTATTTT. Protein: CASSRTGTSGTDTQYF.